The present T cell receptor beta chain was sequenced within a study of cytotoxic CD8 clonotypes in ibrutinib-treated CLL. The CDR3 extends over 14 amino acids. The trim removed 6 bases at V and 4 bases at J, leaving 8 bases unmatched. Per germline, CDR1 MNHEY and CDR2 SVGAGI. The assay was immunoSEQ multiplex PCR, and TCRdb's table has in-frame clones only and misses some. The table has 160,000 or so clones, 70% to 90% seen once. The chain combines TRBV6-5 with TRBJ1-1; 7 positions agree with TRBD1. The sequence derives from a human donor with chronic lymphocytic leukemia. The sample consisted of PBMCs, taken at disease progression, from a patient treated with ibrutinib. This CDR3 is CASSLLTGVTEAFF. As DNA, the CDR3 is TGTGCCAGCAGCCTACTAACAGGGGTCACTGAAGCTTTCTTT.